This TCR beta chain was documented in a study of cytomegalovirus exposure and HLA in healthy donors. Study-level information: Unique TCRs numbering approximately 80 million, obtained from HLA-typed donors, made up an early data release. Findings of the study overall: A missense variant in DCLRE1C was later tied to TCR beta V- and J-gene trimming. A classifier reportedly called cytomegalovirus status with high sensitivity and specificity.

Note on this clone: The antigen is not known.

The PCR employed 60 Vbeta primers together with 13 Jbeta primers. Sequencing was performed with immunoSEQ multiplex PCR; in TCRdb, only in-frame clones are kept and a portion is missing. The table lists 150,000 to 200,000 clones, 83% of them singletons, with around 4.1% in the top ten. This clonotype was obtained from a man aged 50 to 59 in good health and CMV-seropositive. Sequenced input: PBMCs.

CDR3 nucleotide sequence: TGTGCCAGCAGCGATAGCGGAAGCTCCTACAATGAGCAGTTCTTC. It encodes CASSDSGSSYNEQFF. The chain couples TRBV9 to TRBJ2-1, with a tentative D call TRBD2 (6 bases). The CDR3 consists of 15 residues. V lost 3 bases and J 0 bases, leaving 10 bases between the germline ends. Per the germline V gene, CDR1 is SGDLS and CDR2 is YYNGEE.